This is a list of T cell receptor beta chains from one sample in a study of blood T cells in healthy people across ages. TCRdb independently ran MiXCR on the 5' RACE reads; one entry per CDR3 protein. The sample lists around 400,000 distinct CDR3 sequences, roughly half occurring once. The sample comprised blood. The origin of the receptors is a man in his fifties or sixties in good health. Each CDR3 is given with its conserved first and last residue. The order of the fields is clone size, CDR3 length, V gene, D gene, J gene, CDR3 protein, CDR3 DNA. The D gene is left open where the match is weak. Expanded clones get a size class; other rows say once, few or many, or leave the size out.

few,16,TRBV7-2,.,TRBJ2-5,CASSFARRKGEETQYF,TGTGCCAGCAGCTTTGCCAGGCGGAAGGGAGAAGAGACCCAGTACTTC
few,15,TRBV5-1,TRBD1,TRBJ2-1,CASSPRTGSDNEQFF,TGCGCCAGCAGCCCCCGGACAGGGTCGGACAATGAGCAGTTCTTC
.,15,TRBV4-2,.,TRBJ1-1,CASSRPAGMNTEAFF,TGTGCCAGCAGCCGCCCTGCGGGTATGAACACTGAAGCTTTCTTT
many,15,TRBV6-4,TRBD1,TRBJ1-2,CASSPETGGAYGYTF,TGTGCCAGCAGTCCCGAGACAGGGGGCGCGTATGGCTACACCTTC
.,15,TRBV9,.,TRBJ1-4,CASSPSVIRNEKLFF,TGTGCCAGCAGCCCTTCGGTGATTCGTAATGAAAAACTGTTTTTT
.,18,TRBV7-2,.,TRBJ2-6,CASSLGYRFGTGANVLTF,TGTGCCAGCAGCTTAGGCTACAGGTTTGGGACCGGGGCCAACGTCCTGACTTTC
.,17,TRBV6-5,TRBD2,TRBJ2-2,CASSYQVLAGGPGELFF,TGTGCCAGCAGTTACCAGGTTCTAGCGGGGGGGCCAGGGGAGCTGTTTTTT
.,15,TRBV12-3/TRBV12-4,.,TRBJ2-3,CASSFLARGTDTQYF,TGTGCCAGCAGTTTCCTGGCAAGGGGCACAGATACGCAGTATTTT
many,16,TRBV5-1,TRBD2,TRBJ2-5,CASSPGLAGVGETQYF,TGCGCCAGCAGCCCGGGACTAGCGGGAGTAGGAGAGACCCAGTACTTC
few,13,TRBV7-8,.,TRBJ1-1,CASSKRGRTEAFF,TGTGCCAGCAGCAAGAGGGGACGGACTGAAGCTTTCTTT
few,15,TRBV4-3,TRBD2,TRBJ2-1,CASSQGLAGAKGQFF,TGCGCCAGCAGCCAGGGACTAGCGGGAGCTAAGGGGCAGTTCTTC
once,14,TRBV10-3,TRBD1,TRBJ2-3,CAILKGQGSDTQYF,TGTGCCATCCTTAAAGGACAGGGTTCAGATACGCAGTATTTT
.,16,TRBV20-1,TRBD1,TRBJ2-5,CSAEAGQGTVQETQYF,TGCAGTGCTGAGGCGGGACAGGGCACCGTACAAGAGACCCAGTACTTC
.,14,TRBV28,.,TRBJ2-7,CASLLQGKAHEQYF,TGTGCCAGCCTCCTCCAGGGTAAGGCCCACGAGCAGTACTTC
.,13,TRBV3-1,.,TRBJ2-1,CASSLARSVEQFF,TGTGCCAGCAGCCTCGCAAGGTCTGTTGAGCAGTTCTTC
many,13,TRBV20-1,.,TRBJ1-6,CSAMTAGLSPLHF,TGCAGTGCCATGACCGCAGGGTTATCACCCCTCCACTTT
few,13,TRBV29-1,.,TRBJ2-7,CSVRVGGSYEQYF,TGCAGCGTGCGGGTGGGGGGCAGCTACGAGCAGTACTTC
.,14,TRBV30,TRBD1,TRBJ2-1,CAWATGGVGDRQFF,TGTGCCTGGGCGACAGGGGGCGTGGGAGATCGGCAGTTCTTC
.,12,TRBV12-3/TRBV12-4,.,TRBJ1-5,CASSRGSQPQHF,TGTGCCAGCAGCAGGGGTTCTCAGCCCCAGCATTTT
few,17,TRBV28,.,TRBJ1-6,CASSLLTGSSYNSPLHF,TGTGCCAGCAGTCTCTTAACAGGGAGCTCCTATAATTCACCCCTCCACTTT
many,13,TRBV20-1,.,TRBJ1-2,CSAQWYGAGGYTF,TGCAGTGCCCAATGGTACGGGGCTGGCGGCTACACCTTC
.,15,TRBV5-1,.,TRBJ1-3,CASSLEGHSGNTIYF,TGCGCCAGCAGCTTGGAAGGGCACTCTGGAAACACCATATATTTT
.,15,TRBV11-2,.,TRBJ2-1,CASSMGPAPYNEQFF,TGTGCCAGCAGCATGGGACCCGCTCCCTACAATGAGCAGTTCTTC
.,21,TRBV15,.,TRBJ1-5,CATSRADSKNLWGYSNQPQHF,TGTGCCACCAGCAGAGCGGACAGCAAAAACCTTTGGGGTTATAGCAATCAGCCCCAGCATTTT
.,13,TRBV2,TRBD1,TRBJ2-5,CASSGQDKGTQYF,TGTGCCAGCAGCGGACAGGATAAAGGGACCCAGTACTTC